One sample yielded the 16 T cell receptor beta chains listed below, sequenced in a study of shared clonotypes between healthy human individuals. TCRdb's copy holds only in-frame clones and misses some; the assay was immunoSEQ multiplex PCR. Found here are about 340,000 clones, less than 85% of them singletons; the top ten hold less than 11%. The sample consisted of memory CD4+ T cells sorted from blood. Documented subset: CD45RA-negative fraction. The receptor set was obtained from a man aged 30 to 45 in good health.

J is TRBJ2-5 and V is TRBV9, with 16 bases aligning to TRBD2. This CDR3 has 16 residues. The germline gives CDR1 SGDLS, CDR2 YYNGEE. With V trimmed by 2 bases and J by 4 bases, 2 bases remained unmatched. In DNA form, the CDR3 reads TGTGCCAGCAGCGTGGGGACTAGCGGGGGGGCAGAGACCCAGTACTTC. Translated, it gives CASSVGTSGGAETQYF.

The chain recombines TRBV29-1 with TRBJ2-3; D is unclear. This CDR3 has 12 amino acids. The germline V gene encodes CDR1 SQVTM and CDR2 ANQGSEA. V was trimmed by 7 bases and J by 1 base, leaving 9 bases between them. The CDR3 region is CSAYVGTDTQYF. DNA for the CDR3: TGCAGCGCCTACGTGGGCACAGATACGCAGTATTTT.

This clone has just a few counts. The chain uses TRBV2 and TRBJ2-1; 11 bases match TRBD2. The V gene's germline CDR1 is SNHLY and CDR2 FYNNEI. CDR3 length: 15 residues. V was pared by 1 base and J by 4 bases, with 0 bases of the junction left unmatched. This chain's CDR3 is CASSEGTSGYNEQFF. The CDR3 DNA reads as TGTGCCAGCAGTGAAGGGACTAGCGGGTACAATGAGCAGTTCTTC.

This chain joins TRBV19 and TRBJ1-1, with 7 bases aligning to TRBD1. The CDR3 is 14 residues long. The V and J ends lost 5 bases and 4 bases, in that order; junction bases with no gene match: 7. From germline, CDR1 is LNHDA and CDR2 SQIVND (reference sequence). In DNA form, the CDR3 reads TGTGCCAGTAGTCAACAGGGGTATGGCACTGAAGCTTTCTTT. This encodes CASSQQGYGTEAFF.

This clone was seen more than once but under ten times. The chain employs TRBV11-2 and TRBJ2-2, with a weak D call TRBD1 (5 bases). V lost 2 bases and J 6 bases, leaving 13 bases between the germline ends. CDR3 length equals 15 residues. Germline V gene data show CDR1 as SGHAT and CDR2 as FQNNGV. The DNA of the CDR3 is TGTGCCAGCAGCTTACTTCAGGGTAAAGCCGGGGAGCTGTTTTTT. This sequence encodes CASSLLQGKAGELFF.

Ten or more counts support this clone. This chain uses TRBV4-3 with TRBJ1-5, with D possibly TRBD1 on 6 matching bases. V lost 1 base to trimming and J lost 7 bases, with 14 bases between them. CDR1 and CDR2 (germline): LGHNA, YSLEER. CDR3 length equals 15 residues. The chain's CDR3 is CASSQGPSGGQPQHF. The CDR3 DNA follows: TGCGCCAGCAGCCAAGGGCCCTCGGGGGGCCAGCCCCAGCATTTT.

The chain carries TRBV28 and TRBJ1-2; no definite D call. Trimming pared 6 bases from V and 1 base from J, leaving 15 bases between. The CDR3 has 15 amino acids. The germline gives CDR1 MDHEN, CDR2 SYDVKM. The CDR3 sequence: CASRPWTVVNYGYTF. The CDR3 DNA reads TGTGCCAGCAGGCCCTGGACGGTCGTTAACTATGGCTACACCTTC.

The CDR3 loop is CASGGKGRVWETQYF. CDR3 in DNA: TGCGCCAGCGGGGGAAAGGGCCGAGTGTGGGAGACCCAGTACTTC. This sequence joins TRBV5-1 and TRBJ2-5; possibly TRBD1 or TRBD2 for D (5 bases each). This CDR3 region has 15 residues. V was clipped by 7 bases and J by 5 bases, with 21 bases between them. The germline V gene has CDR1 SGHRS and CDR2 YFSETQ.

The genes are TRBV19 and TRBJ1-1; weak D call: TRBD1 (5 bases). Trimming pared 9 bases from V and 3 bases from J, leaving 11 bases between. Looked up from germline, CDR1 is LNHDA and CDR2 is SQIVND (reference sequence). CDR3 length: 12 amino acids. CDR3 sequence (DNA): TGTGCCAGAGGACAAGAGGACACTGAAGCTTTCTTT. It codes for CARGQEDTEAFF.

In its sample, this clone was seen once. The chain uses TRBV19 and TRBJ2-3; 8 bases match TRBD1. The CDR3 has 14 amino acids. With V trimmed by 5 bases and J by 4 bases, 5 bases remained unmatched. Germline CDR1 and CDR2: LNHDA and SQIVND (reference sequence). In DNA form, the CDR3 reads TGTGCCAGTAGTTACCAGACAGGGGCAGATACGCAGTATTTT. As protein: CASSYQTGADTQYF.

V gene TRBV18 combines with J gene TRBJ2-3; D not resolved. Germline CDR1 and CDR2: KGHSH and LQKENI. CDR3 length: 14 residues. Trimming shortened V by 3 bases and J by 3 bases, and 10 bases separated the two germline ends. CDR3 sequence reads: CASSPLPTTDTQYF. DNA of the CDR3: TGTGCCAGCTCACCCCTCCCTACAACAGATACGCAGTATTTT.

The chain has TRBV7-2 and TRBJ2-1; 9 bases line up with TRBD2. Per the germline V gene, CDR1 is SGHTA and CDR2 is FQGNSA. This CDR3 has 16 amino acids. After removal of 6 bases from V and 6 bases from J, the junction contained 12 bases not matched to a gene. The CDR3 nucleotides read TGTGCCAGCAGGCAAAGAAGGAGCGGGGGGTTCAATGAGCAGTTCTTC. Translating gives CASRQRRSGGFNEQFF. Based on the CDR3 plus reference TRBV7-2 and TRBJ2-1, the full variable domain is GAGVSQSPSNKVTEKGKDVELRCDPISGHTALYWYRQSLGQGLEFLIYFQGNSAPDKSGLPSDRFSAERTGGSVSTLTIQRTQQEDSAVYLCASRQRRSGGFNEQFFGPGTRLTVL.

The gene calls are TRBV25-1 and TRBJ2-4; 12 bases map to TRBD2. The CDR3 spans 18 residues. With V trimmed by 11 bases and J by 0 bases, 14 bases remained unmatched. Germline V gene lookup returns CDR1 MGHDK and CDR2 SYGVNS. The CDR3 protein is CAGGKGLAGTLAKNIQYF. The CDR3 DNA sequence: TGTGCCGGCGGGAAAGGACTAGCGGGAACACTAGCCAAAAACATTCAGTACTTC. The entire variable domain, with the rest obtained from reference TRBV25-1 and TRBJ2-4, is as follows: EADIYQTPRYLVIGTGKKITLECSQTMGHDKMYWYQQDPGMELHLIHYSYGVNSTEKGDLSSESTVSRIRTEHFPLTLESARPSHTSQYLCAGGKGLAGTLAKNIQYFGAGTRLSVL.

The rearrangement joins TRBV6-5 to TRBJ2-1, with 8 nucleotides matching TRBD1. Germline V gene sequence: CDR1 MNHEY, CDR2 SVGAGI. This CDR3 region has 15 residues. The J segment lost 1 base and the V segment lost 7 bases, leaving 6 bases of the junction unmatched. CDR3 sequence: CASTDRGRSYNEQFF. The CDR3 DNA reads as TGTGCCAGCACCGACAGGGGAAGGTCCTACAATGAGCAGTTCTTC.

This clone appeared a single time. The chain employs TRBV2 and TRBJ1-1; D uncertain. Trimming removed 0 bases from V and 6 bases from J, with 8 bases in between. Per the germline V gene, CDR1 is SNHLY and CDR2 is FYNNEI. The CDR3 spans 13 residues. The CDR3 DNA is TGTGCCAGCAGTGAAGCGCGTTATTCTGAAGCTTTCTTT. The encoded protein is CASSEARYSEAFF.

The DNA of the CDR3 is TGTGCCAGCAGTTTATTCGGGAACACCGGGGAGCTGTTTTTT. This codes for CASSLFGNTGELFF. The genes are TRBV28 and TRBJ2-2; no clear D. This CDR3 has 14 residues. CDR1 is MDHEN and CDR2 is SYDVKM in the germline V gene. V dropped 1 base and J dropped 1 base, with 4 bases sitting between them.